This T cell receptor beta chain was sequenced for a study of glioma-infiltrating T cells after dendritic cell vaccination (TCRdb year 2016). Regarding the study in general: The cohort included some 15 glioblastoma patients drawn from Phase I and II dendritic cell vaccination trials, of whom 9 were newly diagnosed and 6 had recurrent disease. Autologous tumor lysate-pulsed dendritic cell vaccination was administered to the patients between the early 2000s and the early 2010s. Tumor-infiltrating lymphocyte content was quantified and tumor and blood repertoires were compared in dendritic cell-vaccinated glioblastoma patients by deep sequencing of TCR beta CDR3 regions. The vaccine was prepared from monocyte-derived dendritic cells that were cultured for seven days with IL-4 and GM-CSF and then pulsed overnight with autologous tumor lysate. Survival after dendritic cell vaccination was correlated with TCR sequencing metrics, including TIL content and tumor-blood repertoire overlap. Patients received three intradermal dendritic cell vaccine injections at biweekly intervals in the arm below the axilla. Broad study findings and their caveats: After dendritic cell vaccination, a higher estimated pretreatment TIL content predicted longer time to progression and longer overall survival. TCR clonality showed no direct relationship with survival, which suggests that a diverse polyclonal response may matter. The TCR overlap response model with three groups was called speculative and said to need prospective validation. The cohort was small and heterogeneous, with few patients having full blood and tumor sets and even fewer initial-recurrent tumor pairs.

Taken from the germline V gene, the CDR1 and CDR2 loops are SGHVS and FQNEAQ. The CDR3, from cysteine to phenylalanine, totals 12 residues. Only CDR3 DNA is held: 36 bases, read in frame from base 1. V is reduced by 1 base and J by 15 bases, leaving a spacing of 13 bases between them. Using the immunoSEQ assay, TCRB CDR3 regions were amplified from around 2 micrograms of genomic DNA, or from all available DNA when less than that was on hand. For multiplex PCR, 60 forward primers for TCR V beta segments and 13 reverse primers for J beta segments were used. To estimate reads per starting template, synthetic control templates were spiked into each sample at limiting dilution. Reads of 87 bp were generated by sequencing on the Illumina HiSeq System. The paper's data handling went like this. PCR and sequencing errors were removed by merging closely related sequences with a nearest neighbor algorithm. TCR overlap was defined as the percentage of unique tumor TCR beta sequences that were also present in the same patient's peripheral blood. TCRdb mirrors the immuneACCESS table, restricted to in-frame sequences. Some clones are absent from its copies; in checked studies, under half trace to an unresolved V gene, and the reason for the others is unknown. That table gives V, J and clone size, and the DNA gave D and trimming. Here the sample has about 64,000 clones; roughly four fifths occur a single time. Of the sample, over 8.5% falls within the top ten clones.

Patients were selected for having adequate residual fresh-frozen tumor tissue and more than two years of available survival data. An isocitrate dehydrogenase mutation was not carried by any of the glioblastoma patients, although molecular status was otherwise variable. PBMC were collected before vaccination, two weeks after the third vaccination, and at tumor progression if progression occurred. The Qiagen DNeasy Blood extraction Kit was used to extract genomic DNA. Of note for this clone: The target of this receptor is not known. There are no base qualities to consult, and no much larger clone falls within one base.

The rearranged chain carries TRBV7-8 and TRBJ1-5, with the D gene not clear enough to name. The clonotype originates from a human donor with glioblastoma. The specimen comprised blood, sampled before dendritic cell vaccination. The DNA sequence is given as TGTGCCAGCAGCTTAGATTCGCTAGCTACGCATTTT. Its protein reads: CASSLDSLATHF.